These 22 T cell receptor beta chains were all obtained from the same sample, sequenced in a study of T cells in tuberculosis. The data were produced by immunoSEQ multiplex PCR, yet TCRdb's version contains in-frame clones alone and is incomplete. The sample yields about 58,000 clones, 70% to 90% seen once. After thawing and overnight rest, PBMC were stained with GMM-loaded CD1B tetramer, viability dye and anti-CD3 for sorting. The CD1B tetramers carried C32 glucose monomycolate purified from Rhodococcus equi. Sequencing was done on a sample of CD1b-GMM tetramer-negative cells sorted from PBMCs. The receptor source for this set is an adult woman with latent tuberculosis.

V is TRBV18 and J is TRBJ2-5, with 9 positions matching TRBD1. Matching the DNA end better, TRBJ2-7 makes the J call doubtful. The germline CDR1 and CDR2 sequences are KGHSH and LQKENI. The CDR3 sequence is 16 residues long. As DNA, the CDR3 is TGTGCCAGCTCACCCCCTACCGGGACAGGGACCTACGAGCAGTACTTC. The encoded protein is CASSPPTGTGTYEQYF.

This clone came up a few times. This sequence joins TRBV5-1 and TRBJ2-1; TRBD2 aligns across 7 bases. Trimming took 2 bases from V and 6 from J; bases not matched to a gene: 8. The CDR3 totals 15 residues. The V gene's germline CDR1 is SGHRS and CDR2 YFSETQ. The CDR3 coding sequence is TGCGCCAGCAGCTTTCGGGGGAGGGCCGGCAATGAGCAGTTCTTC. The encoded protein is CASSFRGRAGNEQFF. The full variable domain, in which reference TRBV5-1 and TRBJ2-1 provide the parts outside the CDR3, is KAGVTQTPRYLIKTRGQQVTLSCSPISGHRSVSWYQQTPGQGLQFLFEYFSETQRNKGNFPGRFSGRQFSNSRSEMNVSTLELGDSALYLCASSFRGRAGNEQFFGPGTRLTVL.

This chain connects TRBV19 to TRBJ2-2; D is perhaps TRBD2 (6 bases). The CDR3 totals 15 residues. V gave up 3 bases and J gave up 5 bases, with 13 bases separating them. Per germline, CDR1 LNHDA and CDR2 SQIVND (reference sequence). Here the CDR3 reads CASSMLARWTGELFF. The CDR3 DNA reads TGTGCCAGTAGTATGCTAGCGAGGTGGACCGGGGAGCTGTTTTTT.

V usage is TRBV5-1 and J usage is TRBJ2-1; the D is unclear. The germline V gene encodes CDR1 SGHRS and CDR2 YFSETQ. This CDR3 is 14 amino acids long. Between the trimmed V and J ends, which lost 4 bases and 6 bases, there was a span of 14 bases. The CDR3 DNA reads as TGCGCCAGCAGCCTTAGCAGAGACCGCAATGAGCAGTTCTTC. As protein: CASSLSRDRNEQFF.

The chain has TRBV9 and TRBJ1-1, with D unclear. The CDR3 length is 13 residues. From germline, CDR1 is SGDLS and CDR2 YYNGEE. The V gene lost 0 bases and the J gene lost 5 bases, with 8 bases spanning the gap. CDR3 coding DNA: TGTGCCAGCAGCGTAGCTACGTGGACTGAAGCTTTCTTT. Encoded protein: CASSVATWTEAFF.

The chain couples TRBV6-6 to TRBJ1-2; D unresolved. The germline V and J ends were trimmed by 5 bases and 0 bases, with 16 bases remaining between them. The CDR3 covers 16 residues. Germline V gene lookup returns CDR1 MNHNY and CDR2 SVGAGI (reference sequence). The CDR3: CASSNPGAESNYGYTF. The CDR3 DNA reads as TGTGCCAGCAGTAACCCAGGCGCCGAGTCTAACTATGGCTACACCTTC.

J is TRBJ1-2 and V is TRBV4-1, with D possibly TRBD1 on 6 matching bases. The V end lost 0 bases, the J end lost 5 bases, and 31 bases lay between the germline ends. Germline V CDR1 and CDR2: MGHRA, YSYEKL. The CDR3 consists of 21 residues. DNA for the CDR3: TGCGCCAGCAGCCAAGATAGTTTTGTCAGGGGCCCACCAGGGACCACTTATGGCTACACCTTC. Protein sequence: CASSQDSFVRGPPGTTYGYTF.

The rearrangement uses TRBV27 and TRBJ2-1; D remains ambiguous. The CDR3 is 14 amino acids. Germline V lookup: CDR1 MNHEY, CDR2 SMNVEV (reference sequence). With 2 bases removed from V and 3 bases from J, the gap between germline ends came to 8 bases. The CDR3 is CASSLTPSYNEQFF. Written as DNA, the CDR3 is TGTGCCAGCAGTTTAACCCCCAGCTACAATGAGCAGTTCTTC.

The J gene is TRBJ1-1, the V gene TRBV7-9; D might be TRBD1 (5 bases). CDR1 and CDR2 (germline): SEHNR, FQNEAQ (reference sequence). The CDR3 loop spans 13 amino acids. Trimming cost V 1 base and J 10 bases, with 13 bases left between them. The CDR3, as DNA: TGTGCCAGCAGCTTAGGGCCCGGGACTTTAGCTTTCTTT. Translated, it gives CASSLGPGTLAFF.

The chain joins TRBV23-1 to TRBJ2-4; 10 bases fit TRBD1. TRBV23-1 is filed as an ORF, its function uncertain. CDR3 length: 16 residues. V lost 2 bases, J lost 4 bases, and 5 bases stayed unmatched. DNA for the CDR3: TGCGCCAGCAGTCAACACCCGGGACAGGGGAAAAACATTCAGTACTTC. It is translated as CASSQHPGQGKNIQYF.

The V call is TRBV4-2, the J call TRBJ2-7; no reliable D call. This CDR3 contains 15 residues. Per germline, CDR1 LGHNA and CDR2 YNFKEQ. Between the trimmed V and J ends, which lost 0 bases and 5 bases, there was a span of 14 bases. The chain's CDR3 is CASSQDRLVVDEQYF. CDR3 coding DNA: TGTGCCAGCAGCCAAGACAGGCTCGTAGTCGACGAGCAGTACTTC.

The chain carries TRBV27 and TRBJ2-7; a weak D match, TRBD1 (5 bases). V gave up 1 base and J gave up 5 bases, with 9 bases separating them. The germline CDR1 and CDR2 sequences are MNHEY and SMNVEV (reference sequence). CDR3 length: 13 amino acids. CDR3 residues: CASSLLDSDEQYF. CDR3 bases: TGTGCCAGCAGTTTATTAGACAGCGACGAGCAGTACTTC.

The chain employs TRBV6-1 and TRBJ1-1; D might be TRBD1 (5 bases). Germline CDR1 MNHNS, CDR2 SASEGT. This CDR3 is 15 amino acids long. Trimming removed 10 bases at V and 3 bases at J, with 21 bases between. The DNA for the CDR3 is TGTGCCACCTATCTTCTAAGGGGCTGGGACACTGAAGCTTTCTTT. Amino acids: CATYLLRGWDTEAFF.

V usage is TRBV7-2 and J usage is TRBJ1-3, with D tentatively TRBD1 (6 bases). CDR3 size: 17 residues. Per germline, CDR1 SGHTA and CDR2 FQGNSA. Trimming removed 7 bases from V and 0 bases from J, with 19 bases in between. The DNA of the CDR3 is TGTGCCAGCACCACCGCAGCTTGGACAGTCTCTGGAAACACCATATATTTT. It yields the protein CASTTAAWTVSGNTIYF.

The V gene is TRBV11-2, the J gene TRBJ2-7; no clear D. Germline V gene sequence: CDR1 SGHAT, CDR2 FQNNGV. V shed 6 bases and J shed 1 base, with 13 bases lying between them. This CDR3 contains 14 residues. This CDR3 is CASSYLKLSYEQYF. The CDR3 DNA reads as TGTGCCAGCAGTTATCTAAAATTATCCTACGAGCAGTACTTC.

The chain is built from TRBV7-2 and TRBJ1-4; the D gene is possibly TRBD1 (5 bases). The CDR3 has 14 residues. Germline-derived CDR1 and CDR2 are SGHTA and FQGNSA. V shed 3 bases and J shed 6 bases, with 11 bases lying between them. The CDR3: CASSLGGADEKLFF. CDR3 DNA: TGTGCCAGCAGCTTGGGGGGAGCGGATGAAAAACTGTTTTTT.

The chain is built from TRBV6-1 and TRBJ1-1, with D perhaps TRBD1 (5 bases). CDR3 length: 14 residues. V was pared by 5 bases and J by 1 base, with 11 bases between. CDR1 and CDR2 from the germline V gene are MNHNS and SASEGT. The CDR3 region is CASSRQQENTEAFF. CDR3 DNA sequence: TGTGCCAGCAGTAGACAACAGGAGAACACTGAAGCTTTCTTT.

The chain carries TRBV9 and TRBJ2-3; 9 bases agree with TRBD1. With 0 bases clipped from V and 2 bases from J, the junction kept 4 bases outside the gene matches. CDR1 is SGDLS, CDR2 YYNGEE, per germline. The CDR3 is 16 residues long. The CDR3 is CASSVGDREPTDTQYF. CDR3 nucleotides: TGTGCCAGCAGCGTAGGGGACAGGGAACCCACAGATACGCAGTATTTT.

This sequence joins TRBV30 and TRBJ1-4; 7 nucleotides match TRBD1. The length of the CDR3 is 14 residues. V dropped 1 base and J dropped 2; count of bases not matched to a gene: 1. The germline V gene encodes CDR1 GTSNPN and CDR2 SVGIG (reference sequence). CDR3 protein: CAWSAGQTNEKLFF. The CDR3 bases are TGTGCCTGGAGTGCGGGACAGACTAATGAAAAACTGTTTTTT.

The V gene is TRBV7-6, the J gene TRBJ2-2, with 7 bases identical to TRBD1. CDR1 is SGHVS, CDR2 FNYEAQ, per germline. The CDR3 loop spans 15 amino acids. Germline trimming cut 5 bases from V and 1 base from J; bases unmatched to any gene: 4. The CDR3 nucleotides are TGTGCCAGCAGCGCCGGGACAGAGAACACCGGGGAGCTGTTTTTT. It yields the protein CASSAGTENTGELFF. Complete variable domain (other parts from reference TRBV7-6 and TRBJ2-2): GAGVSQSPRYKVTKRGQDVALRCDPISGHVSLYWYRQALGQGPEFLTYFNYEAQQDKSGLPNDRFSAERPEGSISTLTIQRTEQRDSAMYRCASSAGTENTGELFFGEGSRLTVL.

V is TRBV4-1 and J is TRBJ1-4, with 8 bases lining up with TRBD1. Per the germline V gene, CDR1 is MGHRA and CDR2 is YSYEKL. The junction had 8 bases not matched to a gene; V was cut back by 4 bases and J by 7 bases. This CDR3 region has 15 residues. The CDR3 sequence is CASSLRTGSGEKLFF. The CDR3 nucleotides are TGCGCCAGCAGCCTGAGGACAGGGAGCGGTGAAAAACTGTTTTTT.

In nucleotides, the CDR3 is TGTGCCAGTAGTGTCGACACCATGAACACTGAAGCTTTCTTT. This translates into CASSVDTMNTEAFF. The chain recombines TRBV19 with TRBJ1-1; D gene ambiguous. Germline V CDR1 and CDR2: LNHDA, SQIVND (reference sequence). The CDR3 spans 14 residues. Trimming cost V 5 bases and J 0 bases, with 10 bases left between them.